This TCR beta chain was profiled in a study of beta chain features in type 1 diabetes. As every portion of the isolated RNA was reverse transcribed, the sequencing read expressed TCRB transcripts. Profiled with immunoSEQ multiplex PCR; TCRdb holds only in-frame clones, not every one. The sample lists 150,000 to 200,000 clones, approximately 8.4% occurring once. The V gene's germline CDR1 is SEHNR and CDR2 FQNEAQ (reference sequence). V shed 5 bases and J shed 4 bases, with 16 bases lying between them. This CDR3 contains 15 residues. The receptor's source is a woman aged 18-30 years in good health. What was sequenced was central memory CD4+ T cells from blood. The chain combines TRBV7-9 with TRBJ2-3; weak D call: TRBD1 (6 bases). The CDR3 DNA follows: TGTGCCAGCAGCCTTCCTGGGGGCGGACCAGATACGCAGTATTTT. Its translation is CASSLPGGGPDTQYF.